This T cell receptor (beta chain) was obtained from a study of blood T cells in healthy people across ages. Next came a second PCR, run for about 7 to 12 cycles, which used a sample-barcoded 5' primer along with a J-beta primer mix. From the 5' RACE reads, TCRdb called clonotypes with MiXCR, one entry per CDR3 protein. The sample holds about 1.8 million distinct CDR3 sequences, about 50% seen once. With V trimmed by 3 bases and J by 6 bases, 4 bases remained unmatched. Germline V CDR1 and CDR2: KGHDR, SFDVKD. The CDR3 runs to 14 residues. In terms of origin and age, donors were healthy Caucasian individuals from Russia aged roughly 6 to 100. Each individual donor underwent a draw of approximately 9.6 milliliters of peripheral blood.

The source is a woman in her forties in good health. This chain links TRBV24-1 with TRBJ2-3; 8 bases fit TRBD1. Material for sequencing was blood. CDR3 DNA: TGTGCCACCAGTGATGACAGGGGTTCGGATACGCAGTATTTT. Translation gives CATSDDRGSDTQYF.